There are a few counts of the clone carrying this TCR beta chain. Its cognate antigen is unknown. The entry originates in a study of vaccination and CD4 T cells after COVID-19. Overall study: Cells were stimulated with overlapping spike peptides from SARS-CoV-2, HCoV-NL63, HCoV-OC43 and HCoV-229E. Controls used CEFX viral epitopes (positive), HIV-1 Nef peptides (negative), or no peptide.

Sequenced with the Oncomine TCR Beta short-read assay was DNA taken from cultured CD4+ T cells. TCRdb redid the calling of the PCR reads with MiXCR, one entry per CDR3 protein. This sample has over 8,500 distinct CDR3 sequences, with approximately 49% found just once. Germline V gene lookup returns CDR1 MNHNS and CDR2 SASEGT. The CDR3 spans 13 residues. Treatment in this sample: roughly 10-day PBMC culture with coronavirus spike peptide pools or control peptides (ViraFEST assay). The gene calls are TRBV6-1 and TRBJ2-1; 9 positions agree with TRBD2. This TCR derives from a human donor who had recovered from COVID-19. The sample was CD4+ T cells from blood, cultured in vitro. The CDR3 sequence: CANGRGGYNEQFF. For the CDR3, the DNA is TGTGCTAACGGGCGGGGGGGCTACAATGAGCAGTTCTTC.